A selection of T cell receptor beta chains follows, all from one sample in a study of breast tumors, draining lymph nodes, adjacent tissues. MiXCR was run by TCRdb on the multiplex PCR reads, yielding one entry per CDR3 protein. The sample has 150,000 to 200,000 distinct CDR3 sequences, 31% seen once. Sequencing was carried out using axillary lymph node tissue. The source is a female donor with breast cancer. Some clones in this sample may be carry-over from other donors' samples. CDR3s include the opening cysteine and the closing phenylalanine or tryptophan. D genes are given only for firm matches. Clone size, where shown, is once, few, many, or a class for clones that have expanded.

j_gene	v_gene	d_gene	abundance	CDR3nt	CDR3aa
TRBJ1-6	TRBV4-2	TRBD1	many	TGTGCCAGCAGCCAAGGAACAGGGGATTCACCCCTCCACTTT	CASSQGTGDSPLHF
TRBJ1-3	TRBV29-1	TRBD1	once	TGCAGCAGGGGGACAGGGTGGACTGGAAACACCATATATTTT	CSRGTGWTGNTIYF
TRBJ1-4	TRBV5-5	-	-	TGTGCCAGCAAGGGGACTAGCGGGAGGGAAAAACTGTTTTTT	CASKGTSGREKLFF
TRBJ1-5	TRBV7-2	TRBD1	-	TGTGCCAGCAGCGCAGGGACAGGATACTATCAGCCCCAGCATTTT	CASSAGTGYYQPQHF
TRBJ2-4	TRBV9	TRBD2	-	TGTGCCAGCAGCGTGGGGGGGGACGCCAAAAACATTCAGTACTTC	CASSVGGDAKNIQYF
TRBJ1-1	TRBV10-3	-	-	TGTGCCATCAGTTGGGACAAGGAGGCTTTCTTT	CAISWDKEAFF
TRBJ1-5	TRBV2	-	many	TGTGCCAGCAGCCACCGGGACAACGAGGTAGATCAGCCCCAGCATTTT	CASSHRDNEVDQPQHF
TRBJ2-5	TRBV2	-	many	TGTGCCAGCAGAGGGGGTTTTGCGGCAGAGACCCAGTACTTC	CASRGGFAAETQYF
TRBJ1-2	TRBV4-1	TRBD1	many	TGCGCCAGCAGCCAAGTGTCCAGGGGGCCTGGCTACACCTTC	CASSQVSRGPGYTF
TRBJ2-7	TRBV7-8	-	many	TGTGCCAGCAGCCTAGGGACTCTCTGGGAGCAGTACTTC	CASSLGTLWEQYF
TRBJ1-5	TRBV15	-	many	TGTGCCACCAGCAGAGAGGGGGGGGGGGTCCAGCCCCAGCATTTT	CATSREGGGVQPQHF
TRBJ2-3	TRBV5-1	-	many	TGCGCCAGCAGCTTGGCCCTGAGGGCGGAGAGCACAGATACGCAGTATTTT	CASSLALRAESTDTQYF
TRBJ2-7	TRBV5-8	-	many	TGTGCCAGCAGCTTGGACACTGCCGGGTTCACCTACGAGCAGTACTTC	CASSLDTAGFTYEQYF
TRBJ2-7	TRBV6-2/TRBV6-3	-	-	TGTGCCAGCAGTTACCATCATAGGACTGGGAAAGATGCCTACGAGCAGTACTTC	CASSYHHRTGKDAYEQYF
TRBJ2-5	TRBV7-9	TRBD2	-	TGTGCCAGCAGCCTCGGACTAGCGGATGGGGAAGAGACCCAGTACTTC	CASSLGLADGEETQYF